This TCR beta chain was found in a study of cytomegalovirus exposure and HLA in healthy donors. The CDR3 totals 15 residues. Germline V CDR1 and CDR2: LNHNV, YYDKDF (reference sequence). V lost 1 base and J lost 5; bases outside the gene matches: 3. With 60 Vbeta and 13 Jbeta primers, the PCR was carried out. Profiling relied on immunoSEQ multiplex PCR, and the TCRdb table lists in-frame clones only, not all of them. The top ten clones hold roughly 4.4% of a sample with some 150,000 clones, roughly 76% of them seen once. The sequenced sample consisted of PBMCs. This TCR came from a woman younger than 30 in good health and CMV-seropositive. J is TRBJ2-2 and V is TRBV15, with 8 bases fitting TRBD1. In DNA, the CDR3 is TGTGCCACCAGCAGAGCAGGGGGCTGGACCGGGGAGCTGTTTTTT. Protein sequence: CATSRAGGWTGELFF.